One sample yielded the 12 T cell receptor beta chains listed below, sequenced in a study of Ad26.COV2.S vaccination and SARS-CoV-2 variants. The treatment: roughly 18 received Ad26.COV2.S at low or high dose, single or two shots; five or six received placebo; per-sample allocation not given. After the first vaccine or placebo injection, samples were drawn on day 63. TCRdb's copy holds only in-frame clones and misses some; the assay was immunoSEQ multiplex PCR. Of 350,000 to 400,000 clones detected, about 89% appear once; the ten largest clones hold under 2%. This material consisted of peripheral blood, taken in a trial of Ad26.COV2.S vaccine versus placebo. These receptors were obtained from a person aged 18-65 years who received the Ad26.COV2.S COVID-19 vaccine or a placebo.

The V call is TRBV11-2, the J call TRBJ1-2, with 9 bases identical to TRBD1. The V segment lost 4 bases and the J segment 7 bases; nucleotides outside the gene matches: 10. CDR1 is SGHAT and CDR2 is FQNNGV in the germline V gene. There are 15 residues in the CDR3. The DNA for the CDR3 is TGTGCCAGCAGCTACCGGGACAGGGAGGTTCGTGGCTACACCTTC. Translating gives CASSYRDREVRGYTF.

V gene TRBV9 combines with J gene TRBJ1-2, with 7 bases lining up with TRBD1. The CDR3 covers 14 residues. The V segment lost 4 bases and the J segment 0 bases; nucleotides outside the gene matches: 3. Germline V lookup: CDR1 SGDLS, CDR2 YYNGEE. The CDR3 reads CASSFGTANYGYTF. The CDR3 bases are TGTGCCAGCAGCTTTGGGACAGCTAACTATGGCTACACCTTC.

The chain links TRBV27 to TRBJ2-1, with no clear D. With 6 bases removed from V and 5 bases from J, the gap between germline ends came to 11 bases. The germline CDR1 and CDR2 sequences are MNHEY and SMNVEV (reference sequence). This CDR3 has 13 amino acids. Written as DNA, the CDR3 is TGTGCCAGCAGAGACACTGGGGACAATGAGCAGTTCTTC. It specifies CASRDTGDNEQFF.

The chain couples TRBV5-1 to TRBJ2-7, with 10 positions matching TRBD1. Germline CDR1 reads SGHRS; CDR2 reads YFSETQ. With 0 bases clipped from V and 0 bases from J, the junction kept 3 bases outside the gene matches. The CDR3 spans 16 residues. CDR3 sequence: CASSLAGQGSSYEQYF. The DNA for the CDR3 is TGCGCCAGCAGCTTGGCGGGACAGGGGAGCTCCTACGAGCAGTACTTC.

The J gene is TRBJ2-5, the V gene TRBV27; 7 bases are a match to TRBD1. Trimming took 6 bases from V and 7 from J; bases not matched to a gene: 8. The CDR3 sequence is 13 residues long. Germline V gene lookup returns CDR1 MNHEY and CDR2 SMNVEV (reference sequence). The CDR3 here is CASSRQGLGTQYF. The CDR3 DNA reads TGTGCCAGCAGCCGACAGGGCCTCGGGACCCAGTACTTC.

J is TRBJ2-7 and V is TRBV3-1 (or the pseudogene TRBV3-2), with no clear D. The germline CDR1 and CDR2 sequences are LGHDT and YNNKEL (reference sequence). The length of the CDR3 is 12 residues. V was pared by 0 bases and J by 4 bases, with 4 bases between. As DNA, the CDR3 is TGTGCCAGCAGCCAAGAACCATACGAGCAGTACTTC. Protein product: CASSQEPYEQYF.

The chain links TRBV5-1 to TRBJ2-7; D is tentatively TRBD1 or TRBD2 (6 bases each). The V gene's germline CDR1 is SGHRS and CDR2 YFSETQ. The CDR3 is 15 residues long. V was cut by 4 bases and J by 5 bases, with 19 bases left in between. The CDR3 region has the DNA TGCGCCAGCAGCCTGGTGGGGGGCCGGGTCAACGAGCAGTACTTC. This gives the protein CASSLVGGRVNEQYF.

The count of this clone is one. The V and J genes are TRBV18 and TRBJ2-1; D may be TRBD1 (6 bases). Trimming removed 4 bases at V and 1 base at J, with 11 bases between. Germline CDR1 is KGHSH and CDR2 is LQKENI. The CDR3 totals 15 residues. Here the CDR3 DNA reads TGTGCCAGCTCACTCGCAGGGGTTTCCTACAATGAGCAGTTCTTC. Its translation: CASSLAGVSYNEQFF.

The chain combines TRBV5-1 with TRBJ1-2; D is perhaps TRBD1 (5 bases). This CDR3 is 15 amino acids long. The V end was cut by 1 base, the J end by 5 bases, with 15 bases between. Germline lookup yields CDR1 SGHRS and CDR2 YFSETQ. CDR3 nucleotide sequence: TGCGCCAGCAGCTTGCTCGGGGGAGCGGGGTATGGCTACACCTTC. Amino acids: CASSLLGGAGYGYTF.

CDR3 DNA: TGTGCCAGCAGCAAAGCCCATCAGGGGGTCCCGTACAATGAGCAGTTCTTC. Translated, it gives CASSKAHQGVPYNEQFF. The chain combines TRBV21-1 with TRBJ2-1; TRBD1 reflects the table's D call only, with no check against the DNA. TRBV21-1 is reported as a pseudogene. This CDR3 is 17 amino acids long.

The rearrangement joins TRBV11-2 to TRBJ1-2; D perhaps matches TRBD1 (5 bases). The CDR3 extends over 15 amino acids. Germline V gene lookup returns CDR1 SGHAT and CDR2 FQNNGV. V lost 3 bases to trimming and J lost 3 bases, with 14 bases between them. CDR3 residues: CASSLGVGGDYGYTF. In nucleotides, the CDR3 is TGTGCCAGCAGCTTGGGCGTGGGGGGAGACTATGGCTACACCTTC.

V and J are TRBV4-1 and TRBJ2-1; TRBD2 agrees at 7 bases. This CDR3 is built from 15 residues. Germline CDR1 is MGHRA and CDR2 is YSYEKL. V lost 4 bases, J lost 6 bases, and 9 bases stayed unmatched. CDR3 protein: CASSPKRGGGNEQFF. DNA for the CDR3: TGCGCCAGCAGCCCGAAGCGGGGCGGGGGCAATGAGCAGTTCTTC.